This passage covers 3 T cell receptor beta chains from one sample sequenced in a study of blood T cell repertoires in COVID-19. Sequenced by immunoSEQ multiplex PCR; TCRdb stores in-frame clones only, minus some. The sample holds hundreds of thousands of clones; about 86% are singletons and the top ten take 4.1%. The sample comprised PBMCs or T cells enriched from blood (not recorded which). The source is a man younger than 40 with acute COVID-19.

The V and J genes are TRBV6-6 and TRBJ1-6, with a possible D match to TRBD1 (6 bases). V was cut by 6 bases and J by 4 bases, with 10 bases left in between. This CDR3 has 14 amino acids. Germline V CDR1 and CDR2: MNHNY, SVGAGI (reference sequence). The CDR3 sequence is CASRDSGYNSPLHF. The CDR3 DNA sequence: TGTGCCAGCAGGGACAGCGGATATAATTCACCCCTCCACTTT.

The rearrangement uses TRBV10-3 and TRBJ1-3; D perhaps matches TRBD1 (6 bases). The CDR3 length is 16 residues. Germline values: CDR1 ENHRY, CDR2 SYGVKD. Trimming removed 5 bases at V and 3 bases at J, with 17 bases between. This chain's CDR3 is CAISSLQGDVGNTIYF. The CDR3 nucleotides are TGTGCCATCAGTTCCTTACAGGGAGACGTTGGAAACACCATATATTTT.

CDR3 coding DNA: TGTGCCAGCAGCCAAGAGAGCTATGGCTACACCTTC. It specifies CASSQESYGYTF. The chain has TRBV4-2 and TRBJ1-2; no firm D call. This CDR3 region has 12 residues. Deletions cut 0 bases from V and 4 bases from J, with 3 bases between. Germline V gives CDR1 LGHNA, CDR2 YNFKEQ.